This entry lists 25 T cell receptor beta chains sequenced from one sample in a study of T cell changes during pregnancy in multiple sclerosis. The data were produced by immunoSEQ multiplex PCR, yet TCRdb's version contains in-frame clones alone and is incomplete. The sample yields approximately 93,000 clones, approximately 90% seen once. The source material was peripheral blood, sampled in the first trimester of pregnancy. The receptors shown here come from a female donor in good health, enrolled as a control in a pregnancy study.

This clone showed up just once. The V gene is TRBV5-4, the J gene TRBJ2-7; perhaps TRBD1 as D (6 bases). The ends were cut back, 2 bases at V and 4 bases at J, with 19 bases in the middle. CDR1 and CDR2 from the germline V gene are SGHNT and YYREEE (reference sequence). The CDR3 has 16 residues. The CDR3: CASSLGQTGRGYEQYF. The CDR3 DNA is TGTGCCAGCAGCTTAGGGCAGACAGGAAGGGGGTACGAGCAGTACTTC.

CDR3 region: CASSYPGTGKYGYTF. In nucleotides, the CDR3 is TGTGCCAGCAGTTACCCCGGGACAGGGAAGTATGGCTACACCTTC. The chain combines TRBV2 with TRBJ1-2; TRBD1 aligns across 9 bases. CDR3 size: 15 residues. The V and J ends lost 5 bases and 5 bases, in that order; junction bases with no gene match: 9. The germline V gene encodes CDR1 SNHLY and CDR2 FYNNEI.

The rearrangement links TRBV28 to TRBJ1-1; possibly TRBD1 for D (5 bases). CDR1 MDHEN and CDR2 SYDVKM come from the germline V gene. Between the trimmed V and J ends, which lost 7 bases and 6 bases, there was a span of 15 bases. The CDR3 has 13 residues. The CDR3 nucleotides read TGTGCCAGCAACACTCGAGGAGGGGCTGAAGCTTTCTTT. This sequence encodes CASNTRGGAEAFF. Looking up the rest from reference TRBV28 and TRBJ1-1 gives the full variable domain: DVKVTQSSRYLVKRTGEKVFLECVQDMDHENMFWYRQDPGLGLRLIYFSYDVKMKEKGDIPEGYSVSREKKERFSLILESASTNQTSMYLCASNTRGGAEAFFGQGTRLTVV.

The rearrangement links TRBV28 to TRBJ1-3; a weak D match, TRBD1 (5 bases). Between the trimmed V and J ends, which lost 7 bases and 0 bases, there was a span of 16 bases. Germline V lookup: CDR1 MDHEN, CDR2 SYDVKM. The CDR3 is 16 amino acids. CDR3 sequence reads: CASNEPTAPSGNTIYF. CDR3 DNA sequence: TGTGCCAGCAACGAACCGACAGCACCCTCTGGAAACACCATATATTTT.

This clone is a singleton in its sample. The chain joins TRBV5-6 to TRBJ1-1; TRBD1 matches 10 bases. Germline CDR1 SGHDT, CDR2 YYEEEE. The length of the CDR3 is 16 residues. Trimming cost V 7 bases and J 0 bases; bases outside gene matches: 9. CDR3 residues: CASRRDRGSMNTEAFF. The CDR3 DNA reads TGTGCCAGCCGGCGGGACAGGGGATCCATGAACACTGAAGCTTTCTTT.

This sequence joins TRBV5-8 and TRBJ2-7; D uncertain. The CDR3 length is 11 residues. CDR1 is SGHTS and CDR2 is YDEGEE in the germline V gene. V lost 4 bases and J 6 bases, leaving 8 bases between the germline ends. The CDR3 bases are TGTGCCAGCAGCCCCCGACTCGAGCAGTACTTC. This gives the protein CASSPRLEQYF.

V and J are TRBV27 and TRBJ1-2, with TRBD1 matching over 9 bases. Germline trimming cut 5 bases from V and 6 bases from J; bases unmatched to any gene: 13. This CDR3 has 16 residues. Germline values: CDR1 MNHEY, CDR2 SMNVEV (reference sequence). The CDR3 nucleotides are TGTGCCAGCAGTCCTCGTCCCGGGACAGGGTTCGATGGCTACACCTTC. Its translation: CASSPRPGTGFDGYTF.

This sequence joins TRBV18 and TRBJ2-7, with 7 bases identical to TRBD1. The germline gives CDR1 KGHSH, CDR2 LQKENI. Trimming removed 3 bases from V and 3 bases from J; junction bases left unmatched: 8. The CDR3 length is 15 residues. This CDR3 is CASSPAQTGNYEQYF. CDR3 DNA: TGTGCCAGCTCACCTGCCCAGACAGGGAACTACGAGCAGTACTTC.

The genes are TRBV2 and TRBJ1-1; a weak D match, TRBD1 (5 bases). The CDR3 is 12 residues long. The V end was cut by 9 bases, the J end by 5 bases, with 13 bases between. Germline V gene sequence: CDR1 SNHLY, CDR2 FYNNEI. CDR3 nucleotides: TGTGCCAGAGGCTCGCGGGGGACTGAAGCTTTCTTT. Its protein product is CARGSRGTEAFF.

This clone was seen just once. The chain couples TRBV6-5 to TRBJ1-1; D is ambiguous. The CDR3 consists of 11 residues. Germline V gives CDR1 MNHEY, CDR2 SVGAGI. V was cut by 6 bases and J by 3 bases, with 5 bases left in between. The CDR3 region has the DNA TGTGCCAGCAGCCAGTACACTGAAGCTTTCTTT. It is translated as CASSQYTEAFF.

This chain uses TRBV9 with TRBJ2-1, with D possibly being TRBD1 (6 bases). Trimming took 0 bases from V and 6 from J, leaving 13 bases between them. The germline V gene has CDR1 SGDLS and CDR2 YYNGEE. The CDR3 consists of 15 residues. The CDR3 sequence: CASSVELGARNEQFF. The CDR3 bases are TGTGCCAGCAGCGTAGAACTGGGGGCCCGCAATGAGCAGTTCTTC.

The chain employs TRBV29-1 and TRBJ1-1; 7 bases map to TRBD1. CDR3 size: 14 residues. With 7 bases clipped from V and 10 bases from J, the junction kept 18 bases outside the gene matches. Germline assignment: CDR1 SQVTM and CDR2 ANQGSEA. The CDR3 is CSAATSGQNPPAFF. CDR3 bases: TGCAGCGCAGCCACCTCGGGACAGAACCCACCAGCTTTCTTT. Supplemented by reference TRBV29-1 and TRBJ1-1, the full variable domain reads SAVISQKPSRDICQRGTSLTIQCQVDSQVTMMFWYRQQPGQSLTLIATANQGSEATYESGFVIDKFPISRPNLTFSTLTVSNMSPEDSSIYLCSAATSGQNPPAFFGQGTRLTVV.

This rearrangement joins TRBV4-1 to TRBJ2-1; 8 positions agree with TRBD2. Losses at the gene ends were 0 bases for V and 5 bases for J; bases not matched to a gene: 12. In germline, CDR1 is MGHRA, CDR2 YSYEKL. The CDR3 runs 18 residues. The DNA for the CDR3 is TGCGCCAGCAGCCAAGATAATCTCCTGCGGGGGGCGGACAATGAGCAGTTCTTC. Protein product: CASSQDNLLRGADNEQFF.

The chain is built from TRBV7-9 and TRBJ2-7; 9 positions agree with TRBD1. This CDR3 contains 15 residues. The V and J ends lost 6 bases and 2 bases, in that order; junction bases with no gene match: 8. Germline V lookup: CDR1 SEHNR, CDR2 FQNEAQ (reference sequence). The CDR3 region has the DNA TGTGCCAGCAGTCGCGGAGGGACAGGGACCTACGAGCAGTACTTC. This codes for CASSRGGTGTYEQYF.

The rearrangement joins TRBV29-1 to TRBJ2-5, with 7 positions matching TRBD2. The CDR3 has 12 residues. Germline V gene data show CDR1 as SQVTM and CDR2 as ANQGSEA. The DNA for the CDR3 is TGCATCTACTCTTGGGGGGGAGAGACCCAGTACTTC. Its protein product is CIYSWGGETQYF.

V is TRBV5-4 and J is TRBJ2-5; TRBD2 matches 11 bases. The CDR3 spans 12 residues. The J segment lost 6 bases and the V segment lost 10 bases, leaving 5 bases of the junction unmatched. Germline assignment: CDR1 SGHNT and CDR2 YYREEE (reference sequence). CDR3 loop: CAGGTSGQTQYF. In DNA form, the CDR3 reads TGTGCCGGCGGGACTAGCGGACAGACCCAGTACTTC.

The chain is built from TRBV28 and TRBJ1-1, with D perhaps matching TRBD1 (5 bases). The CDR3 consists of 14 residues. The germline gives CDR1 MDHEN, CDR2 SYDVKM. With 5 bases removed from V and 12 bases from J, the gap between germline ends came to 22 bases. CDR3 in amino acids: CASSSFPTRGKPFF. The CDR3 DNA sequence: TGTGCCAGCAGTAGTTTCCCGACGCGGGGGAAACCTTTCTTT.

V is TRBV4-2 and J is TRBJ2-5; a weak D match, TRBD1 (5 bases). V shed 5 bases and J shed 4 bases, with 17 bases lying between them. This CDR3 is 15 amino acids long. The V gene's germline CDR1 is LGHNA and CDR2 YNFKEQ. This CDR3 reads CASSSPTGNLETQYF. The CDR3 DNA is TGTGCCAGCAGCTCTCCAACAGGCAATCTAGAGACCCAGTACTTC.

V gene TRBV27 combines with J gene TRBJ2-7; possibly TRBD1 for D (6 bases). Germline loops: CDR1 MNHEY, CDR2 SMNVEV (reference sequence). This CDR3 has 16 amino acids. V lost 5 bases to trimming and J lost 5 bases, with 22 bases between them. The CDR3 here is CASSPLGGWGRDEQYF. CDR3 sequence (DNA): TGTGCCAGCAGTCCCTTGGGCGGCTGGGGGCGAGACGAGCAGTACTTC.

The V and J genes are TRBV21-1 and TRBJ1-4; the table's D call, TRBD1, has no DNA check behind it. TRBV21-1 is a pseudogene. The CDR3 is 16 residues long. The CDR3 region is CASTTIRTGGREKLFF. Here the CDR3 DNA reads TGTGCCAGCACTACAATCAGGACAGGGGGCCGGGAAAAACTGTTTTTT.

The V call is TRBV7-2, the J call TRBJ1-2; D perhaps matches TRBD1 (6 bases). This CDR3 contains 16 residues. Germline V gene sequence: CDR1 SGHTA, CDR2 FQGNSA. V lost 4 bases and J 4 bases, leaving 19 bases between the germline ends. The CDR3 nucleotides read TGTGCCAGCAGCTCGCGGACAGCCACCCAAACCTATGGCTACACCTTC. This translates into CASSSRTATQTYGYTF.

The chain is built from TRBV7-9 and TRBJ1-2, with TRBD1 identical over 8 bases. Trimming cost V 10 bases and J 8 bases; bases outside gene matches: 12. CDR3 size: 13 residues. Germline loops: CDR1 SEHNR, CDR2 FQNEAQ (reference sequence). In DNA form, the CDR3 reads TGTGCCATAGGACAGGGAATGGAGAGGGGCTACACCTTC. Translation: CAIGQGMERGYTF.

CDR3 in amino acids: CSAVPNTGELFF. DNA of the CDR3: TGCAGCGCGGTACCGAACACCGGGGAGCTGTTTTTT. The chain carries TRBV29-1 and TRBJ2-2; no clear D gene. The CDR3 length is 12 residues. The germline V gene encodes CDR1 SQVTM and CDR2 ANQGSEA. V was cut by 7 bases and J by 0 bases, with 6 bases left in between.

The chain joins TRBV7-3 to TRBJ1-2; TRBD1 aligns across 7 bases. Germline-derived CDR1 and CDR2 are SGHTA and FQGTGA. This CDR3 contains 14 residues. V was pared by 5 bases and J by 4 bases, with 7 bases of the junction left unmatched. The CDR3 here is CASSPDTGAYGYTF. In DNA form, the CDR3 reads TGTGCCAGCAGCCCGGATACAGGGGCCTATGGCTACACCTTC.

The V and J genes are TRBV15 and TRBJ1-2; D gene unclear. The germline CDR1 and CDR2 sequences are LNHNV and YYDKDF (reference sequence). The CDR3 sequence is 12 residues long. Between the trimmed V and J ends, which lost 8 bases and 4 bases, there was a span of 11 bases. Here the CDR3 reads CATSQASYGYTF. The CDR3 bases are TGTGCCACCTCTCAGGCCTCCTATGGCTACACCTTC.